The sequence of this T cell receptor beta chain was determined in a study of graft-versus-host responses after intestinal transplantation. Background on the study: Induction with anti-thymocyte globulin, then tacrolimus and steroids for three to four years, was given to all recipients.

For this clone: No antigen is known for it.

Profiling relied on immunoSEQ multiplex PCR, and the TCRdb table lists in-frame clones only, not all of them. The sample includes over 75,000 clones, about 89% of them seen just once. Overall study findings and caveats: When patients had graft-donor T cell macrochimerism, their allografts held high graft-versus-host to host-versus-graft clonal ratios. Declines in HvG clones occurring early post-transplant were associated with peak circulating GvH clone levels.

The CDR3 consists of 15 residues. Germline V gene data show CDR1 as SNHLY and CDR2 as FYNNEI. The V segment lost 3 bases and the J segment 1 base; nucleotides outside the gene matches: 3. The sequence came from a human donor who received an intestinal transplant. The chain links TRBV2 to TRBJ2-5, with TRBD1 matching over 9 bases. Sequencing was performed on unstimulated CD4+ T cells sorted from spleen or lymph node cells, taken before intestinal transplant. CDR3 protein: CASSEWDRVQETQYF. DNA for the CDR3: TGTGCCAGCAGTGAGTGGGACAGGGTCCAAGAGACCCAGTACTTC.